The clone carrying this T cell receptor (beta chain) has a single count. Its specificity is unknown. The data were taken from a study of cytomegalovirus exposure and HLA in healthy donors. Findings and caveats of the study: There were some V segments, including TRBV6-2 and TRBV6-3, excluded as indistinguishable. Cytomegalovirus-associated status was assigned to 150 or so TCR beta chains. The authors later linked a missense DCLRE1C variant to TCR beta V- and J-gene trimming.

PCR used 60 Vbeta primers and 13 Jbeta primers. The method was immunoSEQ multiplex PCR; TCRdb's version includes in-frame clones alone and lacks a portion of them. Among some 200,000 clones listed, roughly 80% were seen once. At sampling all donors were nominally healthy, likely with unrecorded immune exposures. In germline, CDR1 is SGHRS, CDR2 YFSETQ. The CDR3 extends over 17 amino acids. The junction had 11 bases not matched to a gene; V was cut back by 4 bases and J by 1 base. The V call is TRBV5-1, the J call TRBJ1-2, with TRBD1 matching over 9 bases. The receptor comes from a middle-aged man in good health and CMV-seronegative. The sample consisted of PBMCs. As DNA, the CDR3 is TGCGCCAGCAGCCGAGGGCCGAGGGGACAGGGTAACTATGGCTACACCTTC. Translating it yields CASSRGPRGQGNYGYTF.